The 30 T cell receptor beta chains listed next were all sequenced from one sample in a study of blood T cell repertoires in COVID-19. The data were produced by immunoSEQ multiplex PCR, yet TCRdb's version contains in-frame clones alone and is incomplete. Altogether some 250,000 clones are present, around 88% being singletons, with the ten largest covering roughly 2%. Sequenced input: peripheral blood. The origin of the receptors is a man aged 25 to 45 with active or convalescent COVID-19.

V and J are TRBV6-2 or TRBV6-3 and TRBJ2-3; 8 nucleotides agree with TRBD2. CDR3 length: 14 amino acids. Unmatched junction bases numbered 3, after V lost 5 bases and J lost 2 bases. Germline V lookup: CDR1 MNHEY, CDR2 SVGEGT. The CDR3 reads CASSGGGHTDTQYF. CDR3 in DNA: TGTGCCAGCAGTGGCGGGGGGCACACAGATACGCAGTATTTT.

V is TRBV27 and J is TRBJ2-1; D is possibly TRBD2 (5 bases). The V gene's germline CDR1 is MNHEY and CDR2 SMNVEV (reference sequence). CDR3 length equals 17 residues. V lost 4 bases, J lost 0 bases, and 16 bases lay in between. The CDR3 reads CASSSRTSRGSYNEQFF. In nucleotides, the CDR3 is TGTGCCAGCAGTTCGAGGACGTCCCGGGGCTCCTACAATGAGCAGTTCTTC.

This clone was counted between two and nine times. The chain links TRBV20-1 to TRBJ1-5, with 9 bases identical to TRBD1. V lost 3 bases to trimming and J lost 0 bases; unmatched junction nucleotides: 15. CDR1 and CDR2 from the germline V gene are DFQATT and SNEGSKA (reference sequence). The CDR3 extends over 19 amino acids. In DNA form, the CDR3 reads TGCAGTGCTAGTGTCGGTGGGGGGACAGGGCTATATAGCAATCAGCCCCAGCATTTT. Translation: CSASVGGGTGLYSNQPQHF.

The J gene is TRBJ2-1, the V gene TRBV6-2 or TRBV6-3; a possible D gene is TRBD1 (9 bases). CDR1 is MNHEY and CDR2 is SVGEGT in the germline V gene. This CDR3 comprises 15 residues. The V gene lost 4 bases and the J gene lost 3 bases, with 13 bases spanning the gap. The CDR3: CASSLAGQGYNEQFF. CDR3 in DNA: TGTGCCAGCAGTTTAGCGGGACAGGGCTACAATGAGCAGTTCTTC.

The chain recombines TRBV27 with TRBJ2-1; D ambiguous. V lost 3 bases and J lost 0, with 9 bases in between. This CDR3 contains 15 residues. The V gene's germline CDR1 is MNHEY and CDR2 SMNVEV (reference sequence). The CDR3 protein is CASSFRSNSYNEQFF. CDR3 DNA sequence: TGTGCCAGCAGTTTTCGGAGTAACTCCTACAATGAGCAGTTCTTC.

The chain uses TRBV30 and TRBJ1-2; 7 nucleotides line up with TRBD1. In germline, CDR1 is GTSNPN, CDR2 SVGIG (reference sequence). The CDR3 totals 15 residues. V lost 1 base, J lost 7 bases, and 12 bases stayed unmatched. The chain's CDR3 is CAWSGTGWSLGGYTF. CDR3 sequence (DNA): TGTGCCTGGAGTGGGACAGGTTGGTCTCTGGGTGGCTACACCTTC.

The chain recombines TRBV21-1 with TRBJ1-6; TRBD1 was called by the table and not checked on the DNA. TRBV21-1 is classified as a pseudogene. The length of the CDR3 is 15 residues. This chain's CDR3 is CASSNSGTGDSPLHF. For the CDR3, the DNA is TGTGCCAGCAGCAATTCAGGGACAGGGGATTCACCCCTCCACTTT.

CDR3 region: CASSRQPTEKLFF. Written as DNA, the CDR3 is TGTGCCAGTAGTCGACAGCCCACTGAAAAACTGTTTTTT. The V gene is TRBV19, the J gene TRBJ1-4, with TRBD1 as a possible D gene (5 bases). CDR1 is LNHDA, CDR2 SQIVND, per germline (reference sequence). V lost 5 bases and J lost 7, with 11 bases in between. The CDR3 is 13 amino acids.

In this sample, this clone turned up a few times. The DNA of the CDR3 is TGTGCTAGTGGTACCGACAGGGGGCGAACCGAGCAGTACTTC. It yields the protein CASGTDRGRTEQYF. The V and J genes are TRBV12-5 and TRBJ2-7; 10 bases are a match to TRBD1. CDR1 is LGHNT, CDR2 FRNRAP, per germline. The J segment lost 6 bases and the V segment lost 5 bases, leaving 7 bases of the junction unmatched. CDR3 length: 14 residues.

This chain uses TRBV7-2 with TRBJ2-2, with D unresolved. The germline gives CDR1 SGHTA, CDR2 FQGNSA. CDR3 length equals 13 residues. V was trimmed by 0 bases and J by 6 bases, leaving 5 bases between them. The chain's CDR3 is CASSLAFAGELFF. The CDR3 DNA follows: TGTGCCAGCAGCTTAGCATTCGCCGGGGAGCTGTTTTTT.

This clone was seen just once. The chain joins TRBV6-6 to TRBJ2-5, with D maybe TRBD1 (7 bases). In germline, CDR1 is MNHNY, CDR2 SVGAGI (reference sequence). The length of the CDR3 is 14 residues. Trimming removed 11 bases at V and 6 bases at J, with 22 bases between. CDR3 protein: CAGGKGGDVKTQYF. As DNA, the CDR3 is TGTGCCGGGGGGAAAGGGGGCGATGTAAAGACCCAGTACTTC.

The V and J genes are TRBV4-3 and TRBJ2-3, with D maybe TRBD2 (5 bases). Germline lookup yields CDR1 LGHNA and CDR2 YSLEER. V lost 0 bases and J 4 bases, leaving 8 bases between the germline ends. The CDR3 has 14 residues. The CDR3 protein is CASSQDRESDTQYF. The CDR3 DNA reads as TGCGCCAGCAGCCAAGATAGGGAGTCAGATACGCAGTATTTT.

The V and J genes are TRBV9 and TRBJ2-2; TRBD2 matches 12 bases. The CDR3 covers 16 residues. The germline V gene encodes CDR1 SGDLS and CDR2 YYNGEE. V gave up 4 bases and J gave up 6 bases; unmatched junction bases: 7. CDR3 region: CASSSSGGAVAGELFF. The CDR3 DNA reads TGTGCCAGCAGCTCTAGCGGGGGGGCTGTAGCCGGGGAGCTGTTTTTT.

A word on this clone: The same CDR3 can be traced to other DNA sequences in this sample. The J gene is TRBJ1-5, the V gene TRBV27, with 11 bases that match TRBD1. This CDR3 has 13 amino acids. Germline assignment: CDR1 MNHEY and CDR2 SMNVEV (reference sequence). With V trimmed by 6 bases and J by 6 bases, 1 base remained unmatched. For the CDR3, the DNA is TGTGCCAGCAGCGGGACAGGGGGTCAGCCCCAGCATTTT. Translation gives CASSGTGGQPQHF.

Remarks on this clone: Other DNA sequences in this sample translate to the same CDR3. The CDR3, as DNA: TGTGCCAGCAGCTTAGGTAGGAACACTGAAGCTTTCTTT. It codes for CASSLGRNTEAFF. The J gene is TRBJ1-1, the V gene TRBV11-3; D gene uncertain. V dropped 1 base and J dropped 1 base, with 4 bases sitting between them. This CDR3 has 13 amino acids. Germline CDR1 is SGHNT and CDR2 is YENEEA.

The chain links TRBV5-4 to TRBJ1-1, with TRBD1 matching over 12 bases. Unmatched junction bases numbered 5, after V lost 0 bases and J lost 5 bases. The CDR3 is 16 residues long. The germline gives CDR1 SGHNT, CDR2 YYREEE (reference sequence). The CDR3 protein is CASSLAGTGGRTEAFF. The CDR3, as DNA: TGTGCCAGCAGCTTGGCTGGGACAGGGGGCCGGACTGAAGCTTTCTTT.

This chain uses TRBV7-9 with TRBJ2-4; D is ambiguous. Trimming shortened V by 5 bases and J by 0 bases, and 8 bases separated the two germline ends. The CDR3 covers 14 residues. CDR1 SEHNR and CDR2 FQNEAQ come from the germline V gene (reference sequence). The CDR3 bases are TGTGCCAGCAGCGAGTCCTTAGCCAAAAACATTCAGTACTTC. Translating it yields CASSESLAKNIQYF.

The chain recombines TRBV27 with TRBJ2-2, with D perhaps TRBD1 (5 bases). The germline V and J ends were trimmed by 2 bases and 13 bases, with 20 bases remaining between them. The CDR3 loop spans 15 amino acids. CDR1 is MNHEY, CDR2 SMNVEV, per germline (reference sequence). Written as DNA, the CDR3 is TGTGCCAGCAGTTTAACTGGGGCCGGTTTCGCTCGGCTGTTTTTT. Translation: CASSLTGAGFARLFF.

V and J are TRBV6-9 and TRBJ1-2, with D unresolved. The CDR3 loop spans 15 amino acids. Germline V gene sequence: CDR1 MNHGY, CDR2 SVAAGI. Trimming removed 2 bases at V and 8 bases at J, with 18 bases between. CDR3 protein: CASSYQQPKWKGYTF. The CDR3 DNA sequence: TGTGCCAGCAGTTATCAACAGCCGAAATGGAAGGGCTACACCTTC.

CDR3 region: CASSLVPGNTEAFF. CDR3 coding DNA: TGTGCCAGCAGCTTAGTCCCCGGGAACACTGAAGCTTTCTTT. The gene calls are TRBV7-2 and TRBJ1-1, with D uncertain. CDR3 length: 14 amino acids. Germline lookup yields CDR1 SGHTA and CDR2 FQGNSA. V was shortened by 1 base and J by 1 base, with 7 bases between the two germline ends.

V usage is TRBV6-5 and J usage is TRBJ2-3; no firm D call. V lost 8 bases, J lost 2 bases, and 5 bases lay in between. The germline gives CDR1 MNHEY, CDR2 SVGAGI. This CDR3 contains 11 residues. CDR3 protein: CASRFTDTQYF. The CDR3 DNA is TGTGCCAGCCGGTTCACAGATACGCAGTATTTT.

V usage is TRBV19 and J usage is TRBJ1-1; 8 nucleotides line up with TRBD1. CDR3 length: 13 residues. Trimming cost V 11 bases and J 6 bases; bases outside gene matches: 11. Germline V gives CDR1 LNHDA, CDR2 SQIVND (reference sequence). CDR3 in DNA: TGTGCCTCAGCGGCACAGGGGGTATCTGAAGCTTTCTTT. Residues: CASAAQGVSEAFF.

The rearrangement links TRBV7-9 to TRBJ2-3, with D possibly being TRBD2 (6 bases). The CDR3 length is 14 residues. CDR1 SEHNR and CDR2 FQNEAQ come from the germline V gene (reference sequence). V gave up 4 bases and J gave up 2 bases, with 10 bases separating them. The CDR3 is CASSWGDFTDTQYF. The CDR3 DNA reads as TGTGCCAGCAGCTGGGGGGACTTCACAGATACGCAGTATTTT.

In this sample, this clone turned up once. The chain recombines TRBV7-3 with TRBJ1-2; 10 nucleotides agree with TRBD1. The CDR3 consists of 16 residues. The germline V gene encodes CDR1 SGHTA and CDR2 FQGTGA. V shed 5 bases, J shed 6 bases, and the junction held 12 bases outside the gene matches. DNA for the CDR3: TGTGCCAGCAGCCCAGGGGGGACAGGGGCTCGTAATGGCTACACCTTC. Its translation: CASSPGGTGARNGYTF.

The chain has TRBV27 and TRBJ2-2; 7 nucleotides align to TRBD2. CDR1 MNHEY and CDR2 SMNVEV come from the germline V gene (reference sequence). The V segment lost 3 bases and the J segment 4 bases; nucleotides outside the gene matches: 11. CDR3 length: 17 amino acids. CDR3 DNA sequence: TGTGCCAGCAGTTTGCGGGGAGGGGACTACAGCACCGGGGAGCTGTTTTTT. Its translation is CASSLRGGDYSTGELFF.

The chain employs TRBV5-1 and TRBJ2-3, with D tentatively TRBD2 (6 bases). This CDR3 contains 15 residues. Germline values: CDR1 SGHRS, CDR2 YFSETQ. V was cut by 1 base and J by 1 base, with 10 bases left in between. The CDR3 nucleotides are TGCGCCAGCAGCTTGTCTGGCGGGGGCACAGATACGCAGTATTTT. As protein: CASSLSGGGTDTQYF.

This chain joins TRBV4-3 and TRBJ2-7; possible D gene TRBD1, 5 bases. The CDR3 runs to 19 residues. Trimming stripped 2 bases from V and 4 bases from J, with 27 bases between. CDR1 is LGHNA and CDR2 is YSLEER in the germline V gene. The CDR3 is CASSQTFQDIDLPRYEQYF. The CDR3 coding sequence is TGCGCCAGCAGCCAAACCTTTCAGGACATAGACCTCCCCCGGTACGAGCAGTACTTC.

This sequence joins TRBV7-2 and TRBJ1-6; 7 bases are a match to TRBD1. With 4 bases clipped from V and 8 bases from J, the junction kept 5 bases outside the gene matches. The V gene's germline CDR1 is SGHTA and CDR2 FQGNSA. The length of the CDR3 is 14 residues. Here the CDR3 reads CASSSQGSHSPLHF. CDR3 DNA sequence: TGTGCCAGCAGCTCACAGGGGAGTCATTCACCCCTCCACTTT.

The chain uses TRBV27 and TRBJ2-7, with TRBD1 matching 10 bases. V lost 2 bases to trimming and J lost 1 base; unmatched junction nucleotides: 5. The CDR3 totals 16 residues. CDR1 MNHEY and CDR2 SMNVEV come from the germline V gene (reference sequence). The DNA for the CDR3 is TGTGCCAGCAGTTTAGTTTCGGGACAGGGGTCCTACGAGCAGTACTTC. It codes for CASSLVSGQGSYEQYF.

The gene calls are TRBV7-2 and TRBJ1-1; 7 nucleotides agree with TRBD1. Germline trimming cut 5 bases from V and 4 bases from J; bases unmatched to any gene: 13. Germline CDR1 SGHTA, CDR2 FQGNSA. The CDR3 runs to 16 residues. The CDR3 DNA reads TGTGCCAGCAGCCCACGACAGACAGGGATTGGCACTGAAGCTTTCTTT. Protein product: CASSPRQTGIGTEAFF. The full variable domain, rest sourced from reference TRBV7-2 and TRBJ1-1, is GAGVSQSPSNKVTEKGKDVELRCDPISGHTALYWYRQSLGQGLEFLIYFQGNSAPDKSGLPSDRFSAERTGGSVSTLTIQRTQQEDSAVYLCASSPRQTGIGTEAFFGQGTRLTVV.